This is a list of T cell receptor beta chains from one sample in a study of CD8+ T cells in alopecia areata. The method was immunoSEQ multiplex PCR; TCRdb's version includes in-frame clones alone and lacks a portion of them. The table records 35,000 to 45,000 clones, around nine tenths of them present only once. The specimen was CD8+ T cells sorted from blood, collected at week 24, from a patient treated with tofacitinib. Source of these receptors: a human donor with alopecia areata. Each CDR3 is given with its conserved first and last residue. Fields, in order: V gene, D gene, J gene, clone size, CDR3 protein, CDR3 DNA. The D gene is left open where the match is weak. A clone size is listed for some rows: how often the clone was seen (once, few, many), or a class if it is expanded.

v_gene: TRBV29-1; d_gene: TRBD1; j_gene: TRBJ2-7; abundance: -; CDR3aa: CSVGKTGLDEQYF; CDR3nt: TGCAGCGTTGGGAAGACAGGGTTGGACGAGCAGTACTTC
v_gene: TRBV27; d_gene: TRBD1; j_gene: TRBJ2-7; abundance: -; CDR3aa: CASTRQGSHEQYF; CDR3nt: TGTGCCAGCACTCGACAGGGGAGCCACGAGCAGTACTTC
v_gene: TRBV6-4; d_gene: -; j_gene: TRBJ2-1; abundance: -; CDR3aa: CASSGHEQGEQFF; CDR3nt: TGTGCCAGCAGTGGACATGAACAGGGTGAGCAGTTCTTC
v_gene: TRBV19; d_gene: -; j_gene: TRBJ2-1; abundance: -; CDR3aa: CASSIDSSSYNEQFF; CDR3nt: TGTGCCAGTAGTATAGATAGCAGCTCCTACAATGAGCAGTTCTTC
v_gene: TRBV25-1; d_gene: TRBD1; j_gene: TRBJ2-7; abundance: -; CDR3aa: CASSEWGTGPYEQYF; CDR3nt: TGTGCCAGCAGTGAATGGGGGACAGGGCCCTACGAGCAGTACTTC
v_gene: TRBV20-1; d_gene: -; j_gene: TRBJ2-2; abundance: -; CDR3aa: CSGLLNGELFF; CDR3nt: TGCAGTGGCCTTCTTAACGGGGAGCTGTTTTTT
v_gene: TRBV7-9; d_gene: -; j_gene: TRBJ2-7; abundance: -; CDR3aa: CASSLDWGVFYEQYF; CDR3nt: TGTGCCAGCAGCTTAGATTGGGGGGTATTCTACGAGCAGTACTTC
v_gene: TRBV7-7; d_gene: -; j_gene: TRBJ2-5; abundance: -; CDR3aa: CAIKAPPVRMGFETQYF; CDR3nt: TGTGCTATCAAGGCTCCCCCGGTCAGGATGGGGTTCGAGACCCAGTACTTC
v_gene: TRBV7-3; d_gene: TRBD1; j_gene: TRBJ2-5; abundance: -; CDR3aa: CASSLMPPGQASETQYF; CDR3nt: TGTGCCAGCAGCTTAATGCCCCCGGGACAGGCTTCGGAGACCCAGTACTTC
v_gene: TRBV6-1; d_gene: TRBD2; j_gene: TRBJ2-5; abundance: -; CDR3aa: CASSEASGVGQETQYF; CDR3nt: TGTGCCAGCAGTGAAGCTAGCGGGGTGGGTCAAGAGACCCAGTACTTC
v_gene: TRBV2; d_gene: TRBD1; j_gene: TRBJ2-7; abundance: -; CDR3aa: CASTTRWDSHTYEQYF; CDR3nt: TGTGCCAGCACTACCCGGTGGGACAGCCATACCTACGAGCAGTACTTC
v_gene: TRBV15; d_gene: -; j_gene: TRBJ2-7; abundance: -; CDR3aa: CATSRDRGAPSSYEQYF; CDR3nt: TGTGCCACCAGCAGAGATCGAGGGGCGCCCTCCAGCTACGAGCAGTACTTC
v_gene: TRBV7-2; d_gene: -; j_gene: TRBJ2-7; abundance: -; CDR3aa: CASSSSSYEQYF; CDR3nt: TGTGCCAGCAGCTCTAGCTCCTACGAGCAGTACTTC
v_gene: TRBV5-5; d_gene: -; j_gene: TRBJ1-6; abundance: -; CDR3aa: CASSGVADYNSPLHF; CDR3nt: TGTGCCAGCAGCGGCGTAGCAGACTATAATTCACCCCTCCACTTT
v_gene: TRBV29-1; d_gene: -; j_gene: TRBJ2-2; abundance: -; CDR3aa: CSVGDHPTGELFF; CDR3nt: TGCAGCGTTGGAGACCATCCGACCGGGGAGCTGTTTTTT
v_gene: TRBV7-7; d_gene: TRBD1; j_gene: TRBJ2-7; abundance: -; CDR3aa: CASSLAQGVSYEQYF; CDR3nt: TGTGCTAGCAGCTTAGCACAGGGGGTCTCCTACGAGCAGTACTTC
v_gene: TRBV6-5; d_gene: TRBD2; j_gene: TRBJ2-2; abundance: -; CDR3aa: CASSYSGGAGELFF; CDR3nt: TGTGCCAGCAGTTATAGCGGGGGGGCCGGGGAGCTGTTTTTT
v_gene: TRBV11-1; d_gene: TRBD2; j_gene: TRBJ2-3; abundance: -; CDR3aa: CASSEDVGLATDTQYF; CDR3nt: TGTGCCAGCAGCGAAGATGTGGGACTAGCGACAGATACGCAGTATTTT
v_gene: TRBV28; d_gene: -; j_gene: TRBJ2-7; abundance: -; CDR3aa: CASSFGDRGYYEQYF; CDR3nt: TGTGCCAGCAGTTTTGGGGATCGGGGATACTACGAGCAGTACTTC
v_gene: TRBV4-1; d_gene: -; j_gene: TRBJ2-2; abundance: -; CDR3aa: CASRNVQDAGELFF; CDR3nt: TGCGCCAGCAGGAACGTACAGGACGCCGGGGAGCTGTTTTTT
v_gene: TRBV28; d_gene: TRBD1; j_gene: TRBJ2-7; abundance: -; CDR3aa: CASSFLQGIYEQYF; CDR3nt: TGTGCCAGCAGTTTCTTACAGGGGATCTACGAGCAGTACTTC
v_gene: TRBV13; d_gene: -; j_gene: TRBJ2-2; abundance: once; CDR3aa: CASSTQGNTGELFF; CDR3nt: TGTGCCAGCAGCACTCAGGGGAACACCGGGGAGCTGTTTTTT
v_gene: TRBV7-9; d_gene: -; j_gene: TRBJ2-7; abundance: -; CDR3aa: CASSTIDREGTYEQYF; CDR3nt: TGTGCCAGCAGCACGATTGACAGGGAGGGGACCTACGAGCAGTACTTC
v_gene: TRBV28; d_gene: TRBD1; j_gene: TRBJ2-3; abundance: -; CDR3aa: CASSPLPRQGVGDTDTQYF; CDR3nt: TGTGCCAGCAGCCCACTGCCTCGGCAGGGGGTTGGTGACACAGATACGCAGTATTTT
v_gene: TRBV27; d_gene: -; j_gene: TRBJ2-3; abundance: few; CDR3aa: CASPRASTDTQYF; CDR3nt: TGTGCCAGCCCCCGTGCTAGCACAGATACGCAGTATTTT
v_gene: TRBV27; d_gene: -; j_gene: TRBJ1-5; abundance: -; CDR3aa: CASSSEGQPQHF; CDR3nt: TGTGCCAGCAGTTCAGAGGGTCAGCCCCAGCATTTT
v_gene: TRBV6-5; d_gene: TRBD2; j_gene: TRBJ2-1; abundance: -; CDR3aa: CASSLLAGGYNEQFF; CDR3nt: TGTGCCAGCAGTTTACTAGCGGGGGGCTACAATGAGCAGTTCTTC